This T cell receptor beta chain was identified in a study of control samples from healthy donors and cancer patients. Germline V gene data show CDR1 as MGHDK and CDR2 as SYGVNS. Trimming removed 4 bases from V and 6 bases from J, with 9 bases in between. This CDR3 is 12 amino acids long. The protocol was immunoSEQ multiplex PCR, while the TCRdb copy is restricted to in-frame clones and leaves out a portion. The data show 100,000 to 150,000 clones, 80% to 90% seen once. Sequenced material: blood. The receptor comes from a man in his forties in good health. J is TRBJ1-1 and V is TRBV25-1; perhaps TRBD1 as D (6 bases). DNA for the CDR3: TGTGCCAGCAGTGCAGGGGATGCTGAAGCTTTCTTT. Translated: CASSAGDAEAFF.